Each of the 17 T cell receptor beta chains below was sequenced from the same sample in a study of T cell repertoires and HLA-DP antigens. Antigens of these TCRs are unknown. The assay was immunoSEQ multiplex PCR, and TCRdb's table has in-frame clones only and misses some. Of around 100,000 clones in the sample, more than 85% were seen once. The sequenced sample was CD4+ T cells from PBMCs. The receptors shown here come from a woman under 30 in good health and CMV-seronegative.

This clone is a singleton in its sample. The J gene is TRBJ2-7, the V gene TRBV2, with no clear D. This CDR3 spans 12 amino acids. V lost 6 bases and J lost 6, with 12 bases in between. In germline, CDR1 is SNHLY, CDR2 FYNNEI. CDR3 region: CASSPLLGEQYF. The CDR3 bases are TGTGCCAGCAGCCCCCTCCTCGGCGAGCAGTACTTC.

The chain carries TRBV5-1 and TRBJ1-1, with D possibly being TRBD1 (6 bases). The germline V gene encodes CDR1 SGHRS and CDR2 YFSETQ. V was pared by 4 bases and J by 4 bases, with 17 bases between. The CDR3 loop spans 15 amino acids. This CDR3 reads CASSQKRTGITEAFF. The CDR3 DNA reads TGCGCCAGCAGCCAAAAAAGAACAGGGATCACTGAAGCTTTCTTT.

The CDR3 is CASSLEGVLKNTEAFF. CDR3 coding DNA: TGTGCCAGCAGCTTAGAAGGGGTGTTGAAGAACACTGAAGCTTTCTTT. V gene TRBV7-9 combines with J gene TRBJ1-1; a weak D match, TRBD1 (5 bases). The germline CDR1 and CDR2 sequences are SEHNR and FQNEAQ (reference sequence). The CDR3 runs 16 residues. Trimming pared 1 base from V and 1 base from J, leaving 13 bases between.

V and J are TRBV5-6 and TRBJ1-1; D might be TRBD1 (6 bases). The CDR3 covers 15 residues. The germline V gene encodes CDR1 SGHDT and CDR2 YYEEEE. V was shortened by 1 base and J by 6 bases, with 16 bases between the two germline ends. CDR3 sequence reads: CASSLPGARVAEAFF. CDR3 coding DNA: TGTGCCAGCAGCTTGCCGGGGGCGCGTGTCGCTGAAGCTTTCTTT.

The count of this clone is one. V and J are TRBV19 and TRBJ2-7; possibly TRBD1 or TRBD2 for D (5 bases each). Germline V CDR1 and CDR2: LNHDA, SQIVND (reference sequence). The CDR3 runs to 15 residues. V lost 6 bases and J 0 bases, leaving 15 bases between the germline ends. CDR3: CASSRGKGPSYEQYF. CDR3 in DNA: TGTGCCAGTAGCCGGGGTAAGGGGCCCTCCTACGAGCAGTACTTC. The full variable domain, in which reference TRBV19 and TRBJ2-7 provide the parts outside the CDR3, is DGGITQSPKYLFRKEGQNVTLSCEQNLNHDAMYWYRQDPGQGLRLIYYSQIVNDFQKGDIAEGYSVSREKKESFPLTVTSAQKNPTAFYLCASSRGKGPSYEQYFGPGTRLTVT.

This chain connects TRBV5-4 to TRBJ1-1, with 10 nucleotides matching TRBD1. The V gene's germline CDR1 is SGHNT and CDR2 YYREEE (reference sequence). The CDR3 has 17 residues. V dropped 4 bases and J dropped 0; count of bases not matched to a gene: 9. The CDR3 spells CASSEPGTGVMNTEAFF. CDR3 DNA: TGTGCCAGCAGCGAACCCGGGACAGGGGTTATGAACACTGAAGCTTTCTTT.

As DNA, the CDR3 is TGTGCCAGCAGCTCCCGCCGGGGCGTAGGAAACATTCAGTACTTC. It is translated as CASSSRRGVGNIQYF. The J gene is TRBJ2-4, the V gene TRBV7-2; D assignment may be TRBD1 or TRBD2 (5 bases each). The V gene lost 4 bases and the J gene lost 6 bases, with 16 bases spanning the gap. The CDR3 loop spans 15 amino acids. From germline, CDR1 is SGHTA and CDR2 FQGNSA.

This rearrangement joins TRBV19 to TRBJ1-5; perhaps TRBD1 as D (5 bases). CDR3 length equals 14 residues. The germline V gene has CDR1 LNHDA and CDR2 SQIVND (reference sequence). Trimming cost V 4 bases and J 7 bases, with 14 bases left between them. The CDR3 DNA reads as TGTGCCAGTAGTACACCCCAGGGACGGCAGCCCCAGCATTTT. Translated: CASSTPQGRQPQHF.

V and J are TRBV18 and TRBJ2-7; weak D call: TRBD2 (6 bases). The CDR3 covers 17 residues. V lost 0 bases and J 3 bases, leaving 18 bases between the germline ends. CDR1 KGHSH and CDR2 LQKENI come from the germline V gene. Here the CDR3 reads CASSPPRGQEGFYEQYF. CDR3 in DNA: TGTGCCAGCTCACCACCGAGAGGGCAGGAGGGCTTCTACGAGCAGTACTTC.

The CDR3 DNA reads TGTGCCAGCTCGCCAGCGGGGGGCACTGAAGCTTTCTTT. Its protein is CASSPAGGTEAFF. The chain recombines TRBV18 with TRBJ1-1, with D perhaps matching TRBD1 (5 bases). The CDR3 is 13 residues long. V was trimmed by 6 bases and J by 4 bases, leaving 12 bases between them. Germline CDR1 is KGHSH and CDR2 is LQKENI. Complete variable domain (other parts from reference TRBV18 and TRBJ1-1): NAGVMQNPRHLVRRRGQEARLRCSPMKGHSHVYWYRQLPEEGLKFMVYLQKENIIDESGMPKERFSAEFPKEGPSILRIQQVVRGDSAAYFCASSPAGGTEAFFGQGTRLTVV.

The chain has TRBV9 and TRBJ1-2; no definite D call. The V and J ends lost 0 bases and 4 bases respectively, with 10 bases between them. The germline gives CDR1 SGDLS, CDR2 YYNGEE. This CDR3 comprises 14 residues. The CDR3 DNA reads TGTGCCAGCAGCGTAGACCAGAGGGTCTATGGCTACACCTTC. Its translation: CASSVDQRVYGYTF.

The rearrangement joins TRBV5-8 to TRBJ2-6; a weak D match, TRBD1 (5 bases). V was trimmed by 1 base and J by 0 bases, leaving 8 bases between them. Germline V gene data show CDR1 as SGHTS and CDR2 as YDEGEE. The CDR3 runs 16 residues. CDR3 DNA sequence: TGTGCCAGCAGCTTGCAGGGAAGCTCTGGGGCCAACGTCCTGACTTTC. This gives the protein CASSLQGSSGANVLTF.

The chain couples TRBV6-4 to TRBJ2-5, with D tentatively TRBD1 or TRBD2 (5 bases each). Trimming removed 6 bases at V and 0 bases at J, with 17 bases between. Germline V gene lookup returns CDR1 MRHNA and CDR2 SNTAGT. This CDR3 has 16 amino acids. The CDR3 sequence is CASRSRDPKYQETQYF. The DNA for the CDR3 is TGTGCCAGCAGGAGCCGGGACCCCAAGTACCAAGAGACCCAGTACTTC.

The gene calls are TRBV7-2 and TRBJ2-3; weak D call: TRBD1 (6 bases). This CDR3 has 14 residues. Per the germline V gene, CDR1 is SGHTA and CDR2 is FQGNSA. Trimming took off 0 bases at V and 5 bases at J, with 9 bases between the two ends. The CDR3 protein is CASSLAQGKDTQYF. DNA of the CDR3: TGTGCCAGCAGCTTAGCTCAGGGGAAAGATACGCAGTATTTT.

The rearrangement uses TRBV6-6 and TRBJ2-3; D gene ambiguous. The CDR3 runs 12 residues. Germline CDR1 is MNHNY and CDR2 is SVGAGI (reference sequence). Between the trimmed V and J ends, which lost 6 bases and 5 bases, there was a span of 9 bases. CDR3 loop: CASSHSLDTQYF. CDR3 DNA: TGTGCCAGCAGCCACTCCCTAGATACGCAGTATTTT.

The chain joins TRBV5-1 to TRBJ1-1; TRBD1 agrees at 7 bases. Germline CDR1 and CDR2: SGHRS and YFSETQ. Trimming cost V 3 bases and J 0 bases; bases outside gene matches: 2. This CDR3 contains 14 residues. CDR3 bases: TGCGCCAGCAGCTCGACAGGGATGAACACTGAAGCTTTCTTT. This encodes CASSSTGMNTEAFF. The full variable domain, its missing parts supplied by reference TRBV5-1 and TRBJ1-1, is KAGVTQTPRYLIKTRGQQVTLSCSPISGHRSVSWYQQTPGQGLQFLFEYFSETQRNKGNFPGRFSGRQFSNSRSEMNVSTLELGDSALYLCASSSTGMNTEAFFGQGTRLTVV.

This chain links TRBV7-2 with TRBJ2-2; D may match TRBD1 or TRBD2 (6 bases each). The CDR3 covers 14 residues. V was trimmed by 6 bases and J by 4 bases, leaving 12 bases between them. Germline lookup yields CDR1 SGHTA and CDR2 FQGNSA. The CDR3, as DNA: TGTGCCAGCAGTCGGAGGGGGGCCACCGGGGAGCTGTTTTTT. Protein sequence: CASSRRGATGELFF.